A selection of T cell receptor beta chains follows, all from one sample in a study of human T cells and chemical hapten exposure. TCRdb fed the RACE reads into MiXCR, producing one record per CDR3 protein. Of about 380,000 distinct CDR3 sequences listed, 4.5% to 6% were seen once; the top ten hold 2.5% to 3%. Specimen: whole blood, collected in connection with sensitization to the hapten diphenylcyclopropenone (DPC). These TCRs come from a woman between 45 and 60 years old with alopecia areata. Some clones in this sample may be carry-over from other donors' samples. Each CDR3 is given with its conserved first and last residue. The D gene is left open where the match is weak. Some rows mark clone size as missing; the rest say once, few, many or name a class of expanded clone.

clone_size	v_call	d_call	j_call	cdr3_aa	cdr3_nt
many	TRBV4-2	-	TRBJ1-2	CASSQDGTGYGYTF	TGTGCCAGCAGCCAAGATGGGACCGGCTATGGCTACACCTTC
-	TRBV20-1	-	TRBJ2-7	CSATHPASEQYF	TGCAGTGCCACACATCCGGCCTCCGAGCAGTACTTC
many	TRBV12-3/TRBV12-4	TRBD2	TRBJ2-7	CASSLKPPRDYSYEQYF	TGTGCCAGCAGCCTTAAACCGCCCCGGGACTACTCCTACGAGCAGTACTTC
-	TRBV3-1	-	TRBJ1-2	CASSQSDLPNYGYTF	TGTGCCAGCAGCCAATCAGACCTTCCTAACTATGGCTACACCTTC
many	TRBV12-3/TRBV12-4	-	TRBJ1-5	CASSPSDRFSNQPQHF	TGTGCCAGCAGTCCCTCCGACAGATTTAGCAATCAGCCCCAGCATTTT
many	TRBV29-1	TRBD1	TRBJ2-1	CSVGEGAGGHNEQFF	TGCAGCGTTGGCGAAGGGGCAGGGGGACACAATGAGCAGTTCTTC
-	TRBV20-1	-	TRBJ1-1	CSVVRTNTEAFF	TGCAGTGTGGTACGGACGAACACTGAAGCTTTCTTT
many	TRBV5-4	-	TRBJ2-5	CASSLQRETQYF	TGTGCCAGCAGCTTGCAGAGAGAGACCCAGTACTTC
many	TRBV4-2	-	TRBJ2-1	CASSQGSYEQFF	TGTGCCAGCAGCCAGGGGAGCTATGAGCAGTTCTTC
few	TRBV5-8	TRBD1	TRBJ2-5	CASSLGELGQQETQYF	TGTGCCAGCAGCTTGGGAGAGTTGGGACAGCAAGAGACCCAGTACTTC
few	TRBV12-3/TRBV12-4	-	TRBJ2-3	CASSPFSGSTDTQYF	TGTGCCAGCAGTCCCTTTAGCGGAAGCACAGATACGCAGTATTTT
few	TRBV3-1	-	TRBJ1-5	CASSQVADQPQHF	TGTGCCAGCAGCCAAGTGGCAGATCAGCCCCAGCATTTT